This TCR beta chain was sequenced during a study of CD8 T cells in ankylosing spondylitis. Findings and caveats of the study: Seemingly characteristic of ankylosing spondylitis blood was a TCR beta motif consisting of eight highly homologous variants.

Of note for this clonotype: Its antigen is still unknown.

The V gene's germline CDR1 is MNHEY and CDR2 SVGEGT. V was trimmed by 6 bases and J by 3 bases, leaving 21 bases between them. The CDR3 is made up of 16 amino acids. As the method for making TCR beta libraries, quantitative 5'-RACE with molecular barcodes was used. TCRdb re-derived calls from the 5' RACE reads in MiXCR, one entry per CDR3 protein. The table includes some 800,000 distinct CDR3 sequences, 10% to 15% detected once. This TCR derives from a male donor with ankylosing spondylitis. The sample consisted of blood, either unsorted or a sorted T cell fraction (not recorded which). This chain joins TRBV6-2 or TRBV6-3 and TRBJ2-7; D assignment may be TRBD1 or TRBD2 (5 bases each). The DNA of the CDR3 is TGTGCCAGCAGACCCACCCCCCGGGGCAACCTCTACGAGCAGTACTTC. Amino acid sequence: CASRPTPRGNLYEQYF.